This passage covers 6 T cell receptor beta chains from one sample sequenced in a study of PD-L1 blockade in urothelial cancer. As to time point: peripheral blood 6 weeks after treatment start. Measured with immunoSEQ multiplex PCR; TCRdb has only the in-frame clones, and not every one. The sample has roughly 120,000 clones, approximately 90% seen once. Sequencing was performed on PBMCs, taken around atezolizumab (anti-PD-L1) treatment. The receptors shown here come from a man aged 60 to 69 with urothelial cancer.

The V call is TRBV19, the J call TRBJ2-3; TRBD1 agrees at 8 bases. Germline lookup yields CDR1 LNHDA and CDR2 SQIVND (reference sequence). V lost 5 bases and J lost 4; bases outside the gene matches: 5. The CDR3 is 14 amino acids. CDR3 protein: CASSVQGESDTQYF. The DNA of the CDR3 is TGTGCCAGTAGTGTACAGGGGGAGTCAGATACGCAGTATTTT. Using reference TRBV19 and TRBJ2-3 for the parts outside the CDR3, the full variable domain is DGGITQSPKYLFRKEGQNVTLSCEQNLNHDAMYWYRQDPGQGLRLIYYSQIVNDFQKGDIAEGYSVSREKKESFPLTVTSAQKNPTAFYLCASSVQGESDTQYFGPGTRLTVL.

The chain recombines TRBV7-2 with TRBJ2-7; a possible D gene is TRBD1 (6 bases). The germline CDR1 and CDR2 sequences are SGHTA and FQGNSA. Trimming stripped 1 base from V and 7 bases from J, with 11 bases between. The CDR3 spans 13 residues. In DNA form, the CDR3 reads TGTGCCAGCAGCTTAGACAGGGTCGCGGAGCAGTACTTC. Translating it yields CASSLDRVAEQYF.

The V and J genes are TRBV9 and TRBJ2-3, with 9 nucleotides matching TRBD2. This CDR3 is built from 15 residues. The V gene end was trimmed by 2 bases and the J gene end by 4 bases; junction bases not matched to a gene: 5. Germline CDR1 is SGDLS and CDR2 is YYNGEE. DNA of the CDR3: TGTGCCAGCAGCGTCTTGGCGGGGGGGGCAGATACGCAGTATTTT. Residues: CASSVLAGGADTQYF. Variable domain in full (rest from reference TRBV9 and TRBJ2-3): DSGVTQTPKHLITATGQRVTLRCSPRSGDLSVYWYQQSLDQGLQFLIQYYNGEERAKGNILERFSAQQFPDLHSELNLSSLELGDSALYFCASSVLAGGADTQYFGPGTRLTVL.

The chain is built from TRBV9 and TRBJ1-4; 7 nucleotides match TRBD1. CDR1 is SGDLS and CDR2 is YYNGEE in the germline V gene. V shed 0 bases, J shed 5 bases, and the junction held 4 bases outside the gene matches. The CDR3 contains 15 residues. The CDR3 spells CASSVDGGGNEKLFF. The CDR3 DNA follows: TGTGCCAGCAGCGTAGACGGAGGGGGCAATGAAAAACTGTTTTTT.

This sequence joins TRBV6-1 and TRBJ2-2, with 7 nucleotides matching TRBD1. The CDR3 runs to 15 residues. Trimming took 6 bases from V and 0 from J; bases not matched to a gene: 4. The germline V gene encodes CDR1 MNHNS and CDR2 SASEGT. Here the CDR3 DNA reads TGTGCCAGCAGACAGGGACAGACGAACACCGGGGAGCTGTTTTTT. Amino acids: CASRQGQTNTGELFF.

The V gene is TRBV5-5, the J gene TRBJ1-3; 7 nucleotides align to TRBD1. With V trimmed by 2 bases and J by 4 bases, 6 bases remained unmatched. CDR1 and CDR2 (germline): SGHKS, YYEKEE (reference sequence). The CDR3 length is 15 residues. CDR3 region: CASSFGTVRGNTIYF. As DNA, the CDR3 is TGTGCCAGCAGCTTTGGGACAGTGAGAGGAAACACCATATATTTT.